The rows below give T cell receptor beta chains drawn from one sample of a study of blood T cell repertoires in COVID-19. The table came from immunoSEQ multiplex PCR; TCRdb's copy has only in-frame clones and leaves some out. The sample contains approximately 200,000 clones, nearly 85% of which appear only once. Sequenced sample: peripheral blood. These receptors were taken from a woman in her 30s with acute or convalescent COVID-19. CDR3s include the opening cysteine and the closing phenylalanine or tryptophan. D genes are given only for firm matches. For some rows the clone size is stated as once, few or many, or as a class when expanded; others skip it.

few,TRBD2,TRBV11-3,TRBJ2-3,TGTGCCAGCAGCTTAGGAGCGGGGGCCAGCACAGATACGCAGTATTTT,CASSLGAGASTDTQYF
.,TRBD1,TRBV6-2/TRBV6-3,TRBJ2-7,TGTGCCAGCAGTTACTCGCGGGACAGGGTATTCGAGCAGTACTTC,CASSYSRDRVFEQYF
.,TRBD1,TRBV28,TRBJ2-4,TGTGCCAGCAGTCCCGACAGGGTGGTGTCCAAAAACATTCAGTACTTC,CASSPDRVVSKNIQYF
.,.,TRBV27,TRBJ2-1,TGTGCCAGCAGTTCGGGCAATGAGCAGTTCTTC,CASSSGNEQFF
.,.,TRBV4-3,TRBJ1-4,TGCGCCAGCAGCCAAGATCGAGGGTGGGGTGAAAAACTGTTTTTT,CASSQDRGWGEKLFF
once,.,TRBV5-1,TRBJ2-1,TGCGCCAGCAGCTTCCAGCAGGGCCCCTACAATGAGCAGTTCTTC,CASSFQQGPYNEQFF
.,.,TRBV7-5,TRBJ1-2,TGTGTCAGAAGCCCGGCGGACAGGGGCTACGCCTTC,CVRSPADRGYAF
.,TRBD1,TRBV6-6,TRBJ1-2,TGTGCCAGCAGTACCGGGACAGGCTATGGCTACACCTTC,CASSTGTGYGYTF
.,TRBD1,TRBV6-2/TRBV6-3,TRBJ1-4,TGTGCCAGCAGTTACCCGACCGGAGGGGGCATGAATGAAAAACTGTTTTTT,CASSYPTGGGMNEKLFF
.,.,TRBV28,TRBJ1-1,TGTGCCAGCAGTCCCGTGAGGTTGAACACTGAAGCTTTCTTT,CASSPVRLNTEAFF
.,.,TRBV4-3,TRBJ1-4,TGCGCCAGCAGCCAAGATCCACGTAGGGGAAAACTGTTTTTT,CASSQDPRRGKLFF
.,.,TRBV3-1/TRBV3-2,TRBJ2-2,TGTGCCATGCCGGGACTGACGAACACCGGGGAGCTGTTTTTT,CAMPGLTNTGELFF
.,.,TRBV7-2,TRBJ1-1,TGTGCCAGCAGCCCCAGGGGTCTGAACACTGAAGCTTTCTTT,CASSPRGLNTEAFF
.,.,TRBV5-6,TRBJ1-5,TGTGCCAGCAGCTCGGACAGCAGCAATCAGCCCCAGCATTTT,CASSSDSSNQPQHF
few,TRBD2,TRBV9,TRBJ2-3,TGTGCCAGCAGCGTCGGACTAGCCAGCACAGATACGCAGTATTTT,CASSVGLASTDTQYF
few,TRBD1,TRBV7-2,TRBJ1-1,TGTGCCAGCAGCTTGTTAACAGGGACAGGGGATGCTTTCTTT,CASSLLTGTGDAFF
once,TRBD1,TRBV5-6,TRBJ1-1,TGTGCCAGCAGCTCAGACAGGGAATTGAGAACTGAAGCTTTCTTT,CASSSDRELRTEAFF
.,.,TRBV7-9,TRBJ1-5,TGTGCCAGCAGCGATGACAGGTTAGGATATTTGCCCCAGCATTTT,CASSDDRLGYLPQHF
.,.,TRBV19,TRBJ1-1,TGTGCCAGTAGTATAGAGGGAGCCACTGAAGCTTTCTTT,CASSIEGATEAFF
.,.,TRBV2,TRBJ1-6,TGTGCCAGCAGTGAATTTTGGGAGGATTCACCCCTCCACTTT,CASSEFWEDSPLHF
.,TRBD1,TRBV3-1/TRBV3-2,TRBJ1-1,TGTGCCAGCAGCCATGGACAGGTCCTCATGAACACTGAAGCTTTCTTT,CASSHGQVLMNTEAFF
.,.,TRBV6-2/TRBV6-3,TRBJ2-5,TGTGCCAGCAGTTCCACCGTCAGTACGGAGACCCAGTACTTC,CASSSTVSTETQYF
.,TRBD2,TRBV19,TRBJ2-4,TGTGCCAGTAGTATATCTAGCGGGGTAGCCAAAAACATTCAGTACTTC,CASSISSGVAKNIQYF
.,TRBD2,TRBV15,TRBJ2-1,TGTGCCACCAGCAGTCTGGGGACTAGCGGGGATTACAATGAGCAGTTCTTC,CATSSLGTSGDYNEQFF
.,TRBD1,TRBV30,TRBJ1-1,TGTGCCTGGAGACCCACAGGGGCCACTGAAGCTTTCTTT,CAWRPTGATEAFF
.,.,TRBV5-1,TRBJ1-2,TGCGCCAGCTCGGGGGGGTCTAACTATGGCTACACCTTC,CASSGGSNYGYTF
.,.,TRBV28,TRBJ1-2,TGTGCCAGCAGTTTCTTCGGGGCCGGGAGGGTCTATGGCTACACCTTC,CASSFFGAGRVYGYTF
.,.,TRBV5-1,TRBJ2-1,TGCGCCAGCAAGACTTGGTCGGCAGACAATGAGCAGTTCTTC,CASKTWSADNEQFF
.,.,TRBV28,TRBJ2-7,TGTGCCAGCAGTTCCGCCACTTACGAGCAGTACTTC,CASSSATYEQYF
.,TRBD1,TRBV28,TRBJ1-5,TGTGCCAGCAGCCTAGCGACAGGGAGACACAATCAGCCCCAGCATTTT,CASSLATGRHNQPQHF
.,.,TRBV9,TRBJ2-5,TGTGCCAGCACCCCTCAGGGGGGAGAGACCCAGTACTTC,CASTPQGGETQYF
once,.,TRBV5-4,TRBJ1-2,TGTGCCAGCAGCTTGGGTATGGGGGGGCTTGGCTACACCTTC,CASSLGMGGLGYTF
.,TRBD1,TRBV14,TRBJ2-5,TGTGCCAGCAGCCAAACTGGACAGGGGTGGAGAGAGACCCAGTACTTC,CASSQTGQGWRETQYF
.,.,TRBV2,TRBJ1-1,TGTGCCAGCTCTCAAGGGGGGGACACTGAAGCTTTCTTT,CASSQGGDTEAFF
.,TRBD1,TRBV5-1,TRBJ1-4,TGCGCCAGCAGCAACACGGGACAGGGGGCCGGGGAAAAACTGTTTTTT,CASSNTGQGAGEKLFF
.,TRBD1,TRBV5-5,TRBJ2-7,TGTGCCAGCAGCTTTACAGGGGTCGGGCAGTACTTC,CASSFTGVGQYF
.,.,TRBV7-9,TRBJ1-1,TGTGCCAGCAGCCCCAGGGCCTTCAAGGACACTGAAGCTTTCTTT,CASSPRAFKDTEAFF